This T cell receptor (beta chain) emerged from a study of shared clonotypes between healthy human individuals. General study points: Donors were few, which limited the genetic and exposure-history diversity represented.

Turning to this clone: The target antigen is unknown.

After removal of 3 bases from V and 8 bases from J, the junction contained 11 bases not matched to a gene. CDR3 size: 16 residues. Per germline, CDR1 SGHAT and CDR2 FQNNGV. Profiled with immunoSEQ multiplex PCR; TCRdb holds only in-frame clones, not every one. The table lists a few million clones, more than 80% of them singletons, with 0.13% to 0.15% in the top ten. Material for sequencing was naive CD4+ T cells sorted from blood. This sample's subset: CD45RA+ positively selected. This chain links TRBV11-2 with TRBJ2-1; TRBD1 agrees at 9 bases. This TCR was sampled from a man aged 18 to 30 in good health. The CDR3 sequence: CASSFPGTGRGDEQFF. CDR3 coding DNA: TGTGCCAGCAGCTTTCCCGGGACAGGGCGAGGCGATGAGCAGTTCTTC.